This entry features one T cell receptor beta chain sequence. Other DNA sequences in the same sample also yield this CDR3. This table comes from immunoSEQ multiplex PCR, and its TCRdb copy is limited to in-frame clones, with some not included. The repertoire includes fewer than 400,000 clones, approximately 83% of them detected once, and less than 2.5% sits in the top ten. The data are from a study of blood T cell repertoires in COVID-19. Germline assignment: CDR1 SGHRS and CDR2 YFSETQ. CDR3 length equals 14 residues. The V gene lost 0 bases and the J gene lost 3 bases, with 7 bases spanning the gap. This chain joins TRBV5-1 and TRBJ2-1; D may be TRBD1 (6 bases). Sequencing was performed on PBMCs or T cells enriched from blood (not recorded which). This TCR derives from a young man who had recovered from COVID-19. Written as DNA, the CDR3 is TGCGCCAGCAGCTTGGAAGGGGGCTACAATGAGCAGTTCTTC. Its protein is CASSLEGGYNEQFF.